This T cell receptor beta chain was sequenced in a study of shared clonotypes between healthy human individuals. Study conclusions and caveats: Clonotypes which were not shared had lower generation probabilities than clonotypes that all four donors shared.

The CDR3 sequence is 15 residues long. V was cut by 1 base and J by 9 bases, with 17 bases left in between. CDR1 is SGHDT, CDR2 YYEEEE, per germline. Naive CD4+ cells were CD45RA-selected; the remaining cells were memory. Comments on this clone: Its specificity is unknown.

Assay used: immunoSEQ multiplex PCR; TCRdb lists only in-frame clones, some missing. The sample has more than 2 million clones; roughly 95% are singletons. The clonotype was recovered from a man aged 18-30 years in good health. The V call is TRBV5-6, the J call TRBJ1-5; D is unclear. The specimen sequenced was naive CD4+ T cells sorted from blood. Subset defined: CD45RA+ positively selected. The CDR3 DNA is TGTGCCAGCAGCTTGAGAGGCAGCGGGCCCCGGCCCCAGCATTTT. Translating it yields CASSLRGSGPRPQHF.